This T cell receptor beta chain was retrieved from a study of shared clonotypes between healthy human individuals. The germline V gene has CDR1 LGHNA and CDR2 YSLEER. Trimming removed 1 base at V and 4 bases at J, with 11 bases between. The CDR3 is 15 residues long. TCRdb's table, derived via immunoSEQ multiplex PCR, lists solely in-frame clones and lacks some. This table has over 1.5 million clones, roughly 98% appearing once. The chain recombines TRBV4-3 with TRBJ1-5; the D is unclear. The clonotype was recovered from a man aged 30 to 39 in good health. The specimen sequenced was naive CD4+ T cells sorted from blood. The subset denotes: CD45RA+ positively selected. CDR3 in DNA: TGCGCCAGCAGCCAAGGATACGGGGAGAATCAGCCCCAGCATTTT. Amino acids: CASSQGYGENQPQHF.